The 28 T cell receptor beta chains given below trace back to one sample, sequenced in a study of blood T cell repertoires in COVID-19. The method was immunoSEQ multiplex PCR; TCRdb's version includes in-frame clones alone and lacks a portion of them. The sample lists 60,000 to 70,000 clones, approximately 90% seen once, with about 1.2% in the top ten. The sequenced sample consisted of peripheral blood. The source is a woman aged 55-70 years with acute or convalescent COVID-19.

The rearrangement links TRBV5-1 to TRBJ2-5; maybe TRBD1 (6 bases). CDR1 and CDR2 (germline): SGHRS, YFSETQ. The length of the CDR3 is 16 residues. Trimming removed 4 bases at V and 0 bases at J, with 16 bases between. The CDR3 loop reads CASSLLYRANQETQYF. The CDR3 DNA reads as TGCGCCAGCAGCCTCCTCTACAGGGCCAACCAAGAGACCCAGTACTTC.

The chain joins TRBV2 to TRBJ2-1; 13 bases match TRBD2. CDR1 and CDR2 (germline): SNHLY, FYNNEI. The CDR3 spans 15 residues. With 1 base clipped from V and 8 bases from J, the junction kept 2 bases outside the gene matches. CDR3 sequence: CASSEGLAGGHEQFF. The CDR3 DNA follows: TGTGCCAGCAGTGAAGGACTAGCGGGAGGTCATGAGCAGTTCTTC.

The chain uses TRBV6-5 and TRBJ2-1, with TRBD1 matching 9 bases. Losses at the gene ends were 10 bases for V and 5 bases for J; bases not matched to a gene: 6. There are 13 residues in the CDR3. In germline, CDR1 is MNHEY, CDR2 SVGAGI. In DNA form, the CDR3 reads TGTGCCATTCAACAGGGGGCCGACAATGAGCAGTTCTTC. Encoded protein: CAIQQGADNEQFF.

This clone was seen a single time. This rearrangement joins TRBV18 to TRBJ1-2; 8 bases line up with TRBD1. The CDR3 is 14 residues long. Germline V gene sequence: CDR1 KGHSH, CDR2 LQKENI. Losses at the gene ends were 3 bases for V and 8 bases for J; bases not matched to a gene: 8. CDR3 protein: CASSPTGEFSGYTF. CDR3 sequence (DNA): TGTGCCAGCTCACCGACAGGGGAATTTTCCGGCTACACCTTC.

CDR3 DNA: TGTGCCAGTAGTATAGCGTGGCCGATGTTCGATGAGCAGTTCTTC. This encodes CASSIAWPMFDEQFF. This chain connects TRBV19 to TRBJ2-1; D is uncertain. The CDR3 runs to 15 residues. Germline-derived CDR1 and CDR2 are LNHDA and SQIVND (reference sequence). Trimming took 1 base from V and 8 from J, leaving 15 bases between them.

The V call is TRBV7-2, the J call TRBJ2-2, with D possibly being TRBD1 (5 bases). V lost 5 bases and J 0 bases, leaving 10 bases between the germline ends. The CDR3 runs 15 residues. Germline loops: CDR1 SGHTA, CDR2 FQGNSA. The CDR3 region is CASSRDSPNTGELFF. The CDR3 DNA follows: TGTGCCAGCAGCCGCGACAGCCCGAACACCGGGGAGCTGTTTTTT.

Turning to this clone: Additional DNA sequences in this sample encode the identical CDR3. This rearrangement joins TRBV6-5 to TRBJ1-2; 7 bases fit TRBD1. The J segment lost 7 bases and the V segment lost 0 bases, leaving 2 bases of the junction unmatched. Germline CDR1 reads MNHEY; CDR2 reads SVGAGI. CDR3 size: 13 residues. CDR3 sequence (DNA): TGTGCCAGCAGTTACTCGACAGGGCTTGGCTACACCTTC. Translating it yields CASSYSTGLGYTF.

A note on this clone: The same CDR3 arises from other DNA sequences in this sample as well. CDR3 in amino acids: CASSLGQGNSPLHF. CDR3 bases: TGTGCCAGCAGCTTGGGGCAGGGAAATTCACCCCTCCACTTT. This sequence joins TRBV5-4 and TRBJ1-6; TRBD1 might be the D (5 bases). This CDR3 is 14 amino acids long. V shed 0 bases and J shed 7 bases, with 8 bases lying between them. The germline V gene has CDR1 SGHNT and CDR2 YYREEE (reference sequence).

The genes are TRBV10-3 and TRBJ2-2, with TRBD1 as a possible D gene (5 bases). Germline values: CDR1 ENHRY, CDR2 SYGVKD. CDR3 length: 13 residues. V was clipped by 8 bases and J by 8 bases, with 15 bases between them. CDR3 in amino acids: CAIGAGGEGELFF. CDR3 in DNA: TGTGCCATCGGGGCAGGCGGTGAGGGGGAGCTGTTTTTT.

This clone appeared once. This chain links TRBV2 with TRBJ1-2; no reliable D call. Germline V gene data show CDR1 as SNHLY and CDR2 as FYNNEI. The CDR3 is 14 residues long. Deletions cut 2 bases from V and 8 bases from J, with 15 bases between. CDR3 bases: TGTGCCAGCAGTGAAAAAGTGAATGGTAGAGGCTACACCTTC. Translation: CASSEKVNGRGYTF.

The CDR3 sequence is CASTPVVFSRGRTDTQYF. CDR3 nucleotide sequence: TGTGCCAGTACCCCCGTAGTATTTTCGCGGGGCCGCACAGATACGCAGTATTTT. V is TRBV19 and J is TRBJ2-3; a possible D gene is TRBD2 (6 bases). Trimming cost V 7 bases and J 1 base, with 24 bases left between them. The CDR3 is made up of 18 amino acids. Germline CDR1 is LNHDA and CDR2 is SQIVND (reference sequence).

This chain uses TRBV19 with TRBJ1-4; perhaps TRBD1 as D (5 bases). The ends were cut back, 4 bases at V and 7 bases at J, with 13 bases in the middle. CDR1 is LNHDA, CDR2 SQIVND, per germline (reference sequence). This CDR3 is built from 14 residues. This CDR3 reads CASSTEWGVEKLFF. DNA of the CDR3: TGTGCCAGTAGTACCGAATGGGGGGTTGAAAAACTGTTTTTT.

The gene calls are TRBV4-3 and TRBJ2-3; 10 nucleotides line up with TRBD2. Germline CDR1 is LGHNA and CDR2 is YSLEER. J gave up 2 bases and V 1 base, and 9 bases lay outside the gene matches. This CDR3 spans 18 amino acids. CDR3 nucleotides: TGCGCCAGCAGCCAAGCTAGCGTAGCGGGAGGTTTCACAGATACGCAGTATTTT. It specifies CASSQASVAGGFTDTQYF.

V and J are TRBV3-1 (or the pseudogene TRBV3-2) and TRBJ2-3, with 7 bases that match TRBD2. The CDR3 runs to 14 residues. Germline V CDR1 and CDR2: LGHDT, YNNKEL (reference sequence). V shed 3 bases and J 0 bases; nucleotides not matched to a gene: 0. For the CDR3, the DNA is TGTGCCAGCAGCCACGGGAGGAGCACAGATACGCAGTATTTT. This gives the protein CASSHGRSTDTQYF.

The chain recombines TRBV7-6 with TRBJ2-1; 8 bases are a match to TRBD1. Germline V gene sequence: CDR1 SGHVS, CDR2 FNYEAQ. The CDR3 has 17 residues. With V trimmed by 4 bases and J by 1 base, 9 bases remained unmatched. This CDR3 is CASSSLRQGNSYNEQFF. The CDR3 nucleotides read TGTGCCAGCAGCTCCCTTCGACAGGGGAATTCCTACAATGAGCAGTTCTTC.

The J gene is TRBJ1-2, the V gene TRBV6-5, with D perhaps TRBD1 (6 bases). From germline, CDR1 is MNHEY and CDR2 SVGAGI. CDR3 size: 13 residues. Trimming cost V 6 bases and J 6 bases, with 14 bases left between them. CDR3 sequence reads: CASSDRGADGYTF. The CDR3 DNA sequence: TGTGCCAGCAGCGATCGGGGGGCGGATGGCTACACCTTC.

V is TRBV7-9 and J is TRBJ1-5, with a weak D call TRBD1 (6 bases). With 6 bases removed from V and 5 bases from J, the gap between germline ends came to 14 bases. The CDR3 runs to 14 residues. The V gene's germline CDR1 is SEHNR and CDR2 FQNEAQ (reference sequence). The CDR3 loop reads CASSPDSQYQPQHF. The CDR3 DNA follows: TGTGCCAGCAGTCCGGACAGTCAGTATCAGCCCCAGCATTTT.

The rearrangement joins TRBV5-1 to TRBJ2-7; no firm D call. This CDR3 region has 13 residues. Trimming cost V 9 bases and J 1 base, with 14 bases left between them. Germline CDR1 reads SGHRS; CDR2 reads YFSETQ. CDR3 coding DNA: TGCGCCAAGAGGTCGCCCGGGTCCTACGAGCAGTACGTC. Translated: CAKRSPGSYEQYV.

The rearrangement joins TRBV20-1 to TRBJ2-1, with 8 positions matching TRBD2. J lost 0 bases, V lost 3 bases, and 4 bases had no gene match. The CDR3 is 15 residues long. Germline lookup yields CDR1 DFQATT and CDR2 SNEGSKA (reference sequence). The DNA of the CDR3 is TGCAGTGCTAGTCGAGCGGGGGCCTCCTACAATGAGCAGTTCTTC. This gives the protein CSASRAGASYNEQFF.

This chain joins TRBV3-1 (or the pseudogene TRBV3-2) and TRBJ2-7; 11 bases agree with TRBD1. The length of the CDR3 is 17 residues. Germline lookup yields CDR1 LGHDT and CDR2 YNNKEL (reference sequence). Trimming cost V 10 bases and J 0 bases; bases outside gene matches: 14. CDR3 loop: CANRGGQGDPSSYEQYV. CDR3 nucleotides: TGTGCCAACAGGGGGGGACAGGGGGACCCTAGCTCCTACGAGCAGTACGTC.

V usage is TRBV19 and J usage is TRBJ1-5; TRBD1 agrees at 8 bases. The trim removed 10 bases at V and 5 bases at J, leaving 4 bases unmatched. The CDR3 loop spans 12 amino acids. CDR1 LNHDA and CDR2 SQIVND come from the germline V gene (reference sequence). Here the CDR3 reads CATSDRDQPQHF. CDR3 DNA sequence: TGTGCCACCTCGGACAGGGATCAGCCCCAGCATTTT.

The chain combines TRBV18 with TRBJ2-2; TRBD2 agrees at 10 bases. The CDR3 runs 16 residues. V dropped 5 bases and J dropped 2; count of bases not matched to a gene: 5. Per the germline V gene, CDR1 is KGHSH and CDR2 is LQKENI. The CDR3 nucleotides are TGTGCCAGCTCAGCCCGGACTAGCGGAAACACCGGGGAGCTGTTTTTT. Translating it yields CASSARTSGNTGELFF.

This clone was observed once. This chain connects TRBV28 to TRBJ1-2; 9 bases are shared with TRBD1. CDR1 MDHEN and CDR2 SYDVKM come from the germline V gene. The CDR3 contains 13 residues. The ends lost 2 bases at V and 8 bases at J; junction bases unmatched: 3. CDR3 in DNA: TGTGCCAGCAGTTTAGCGGGACAGGGAGGCTACACCTTC. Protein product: CASSLAGQGGYTF.

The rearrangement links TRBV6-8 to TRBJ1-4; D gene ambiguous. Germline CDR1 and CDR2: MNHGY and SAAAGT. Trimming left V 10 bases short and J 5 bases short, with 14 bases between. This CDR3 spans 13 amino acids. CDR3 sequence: CANRTSGNEKLFF. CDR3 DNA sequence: TGTGCCAACAGAACCTCAGGAAATGAAAAACTGTTTTTT.

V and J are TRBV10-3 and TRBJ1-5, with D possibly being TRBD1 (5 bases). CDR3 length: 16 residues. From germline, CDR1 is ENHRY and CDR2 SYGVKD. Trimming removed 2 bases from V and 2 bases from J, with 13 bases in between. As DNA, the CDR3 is TGTGCCATCAGTGAGGGGGCGATACTTCGCAATCAGCCCCAGCATTTT. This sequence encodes CAISEGAILRNQPQHF.

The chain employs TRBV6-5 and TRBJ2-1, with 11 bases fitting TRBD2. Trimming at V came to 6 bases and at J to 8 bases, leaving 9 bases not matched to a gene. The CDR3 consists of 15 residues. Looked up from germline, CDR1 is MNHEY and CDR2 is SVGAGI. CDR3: CASSPIAGGPHEQFF. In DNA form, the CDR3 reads TGTGCCAGCAGCCCGATAGCGGGGGGGCCCCATGAGCAGTTCTTC.

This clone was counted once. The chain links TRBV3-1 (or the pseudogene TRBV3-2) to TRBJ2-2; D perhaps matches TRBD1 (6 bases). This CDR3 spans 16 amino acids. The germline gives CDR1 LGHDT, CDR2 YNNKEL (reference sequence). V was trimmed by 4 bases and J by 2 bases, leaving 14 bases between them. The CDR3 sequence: CASSPTGLGNTGELFF. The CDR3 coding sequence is TGTGCCAGCAGCCCCACAGGGCTGGGAAACACCGGGGAGCTGTTTTTT.

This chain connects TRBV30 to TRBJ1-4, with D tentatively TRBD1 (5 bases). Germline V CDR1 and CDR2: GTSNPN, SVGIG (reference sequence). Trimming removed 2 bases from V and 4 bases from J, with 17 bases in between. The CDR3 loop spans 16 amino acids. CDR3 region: CAWSYHNTGGNEKLFF. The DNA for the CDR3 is TGTGCCTGGAGTTATCACAACACGGGGGGTAATGAAAAACTGTTTTTT. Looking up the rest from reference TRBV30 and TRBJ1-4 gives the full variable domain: SQTIHQWPATLVQPVGSPLSLECTVEGTSNPNLYWYRQAAGRGLQLLFYSVGIGQISSEVPQNLSASRPQDRQFILSSKKLLLSDSGFYLCAWSYHNTGGNEKLFFGSGTQLSVL.